The 19 T cell receptor beta chains given below trace back to one sample, sequenced in a study of control samples from healthy donors and cancer patients. The method was immunoSEQ multiplex PCR; TCRdb's version includes in-frame clones alone and lacks a portion of them. Counted here are 150,000 to 170,000 clones, 90% to 95% occurring once; the ten biggest clones make up approximately 5.5%. Sequencing input: blood. The receptors shown here come from a middle-aged man in good health.

The chain joins TRBV28 to TRBJ1-1; D is possibly TRBD1 (5 bases). From germline, CDR1 is MDHEN and CDR2 SYDVKM. V was clipped by 6 bases and J by 4 bases, with 18 bases between them. CDR3 length equals 15 residues. The CDR3 loop is CASRDSQAGSTEAFF. Here the CDR3 DNA reads TGTGCCAGCAGGGACTCACAGGCGGGGAGCACTGAAGCTTTCTTT.

The gene calls are TRBV5-1 and TRBJ1-4; a weak D match, TRBD1 (5 bases). CDR1 and CDR2 from the germline V gene are SGHRS and YFSETQ. This CDR3 has 15 residues. V lost 2 bases, J lost 4 bases, and 12 bases lay in between. The CDR3 DNA reads TGCGCCAGCAGCTTCGGGGGGACGGGTAATGAAAAACTGTTTTTT. Residues: CASSFGGTGNEKLFF. Combining the CDR3 with reference TRBV5-1 and TRBJ1-4 gives the whole variable domain KAGVTQTPRYLIKTRGQQVTLSCSPISGHRSVSWYQQTPGQGLQFLFEYFSETQRNKGNFPGRFSGRQFSNSRSEMNVSTLELGDSALYLCASSFGGTGNEKLFFGSGTQLSVL.

This clone was detected only once. The V call is TRBV7-9, the J call TRBJ1-2; D is perhaps TRBD1 (5 bases). The CDR3 spans 15 residues. V lost 5 bases to trimming and J lost 4 bases, with 17 bases between them. The V gene's germline CDR1 is SEHNR and CDR2 FQNEAQ (reference sequence). CDR3 sequence reads: CASSPGHPTLYGYTF. CDR3 nucleotides: TGTGCCAGCAGCCCAGGGCACCCGACCCTCTATGGCTACACCTTC.

The J gene is TRBJ1-1, the V gene TRBV19; 12 nucleotides line up with TRBD1. The CDR3 totals 15 residues. The V and J ends lost 5 bases and 3 bases, in that order; junction bases with no gene match: 4. Germline V gene lookup returns CDR1 LNHDA and CDR2 SQIVND (reference sequence). The CDR3 DNA reads as TGTGCCAGTAGTGCGGGACAGGGGGCGGACACTGAAGCTTTCTTT. Amino acid sequence: CASSAGQGADTEAFF.

This chain uses TRBV6-5 with TRBJ1-2; D not certain. CDR1 is MNHEY and CDR2 is SVGAGI in the germline V gene. The CDR3 is made up of 13 amino acids. Trimming stripped 0 bases from V and 3 bases from J, with 5 bases between. The CDR3: CASSYSVYYGYTF. The CDR3 nucleotides are TGTGCCAGCAGTTACTCCGTCTACTATGGCTACACCTTC.

This clone appeared a single time. The chain carries TRBV18 and TRBJ2-7; D might be TRBD2 (6 bases). Per germline, CDR1 KGHSH and CDR2 LQKENI. Trimming left V 3 bases short and J 1 base short, with 16 bases between. This CDR3 spans 16 amino acids. CDR3 DNA sequence: TGTGCCAGCTCACCCGTGGGGGGTGTAGGATCCTACGAGCAGTACTTC. As protein: CASSPVGGVGSYEQYF.

This chain's CDR3 is CASSLPPGGNQPQHF. The CDR3 region has the DNA TGTGCCAGCAGTTTACCCCCAGGGGGCAATCAGCCCCAGCATTTT. The gene calls are TRBV28 and TRBJ1-5; D perhaps matches TRBD1 (6 bases). The V end was cut by 2 bases, the J end by 2 bases, with 10 bases between. In germline, CDR1 is MDHEN, CDR2 SYDVKM. The CDR3 sequence is 15 residues long.

This chain uses TRBV18 with TRBJ1-3; D is unresolved. Germline lookup yields CDR1 KGHSH and CDR2 LQKENI. The CDR3 consists of 14 residues. Trimming took off 6 bases at V and 4 bases at J, with 13 bases between the two ends. The CDR3 protein is CASSSRQEGNTIYF. CDR3 DNA: TGTGCCAGCTCTTCCCGGCAGGAGGGAAACACCATATATTTT.

CDR3 nucleotide sequence: TGTGCCAGCAGCTTAGCGGCGAGTAATAGAGAGACCCAGTACTTC. This gives the protein CASSLAASNRETQYF. The genes are TRBV7-6 and TRBJ2-5; unclear D gene. Germline V CDR1 and CDR2: SGHVS, FNYEAQ. This CDR3 contains 15 residues. V lost 0 bases and J lost 4, with 12 bases in between.

The gene calls are TRBV15 and TRBJ2-1; 12 bases map to TRBD2. The V gene end was trimmed by 3 bases and the J gene end by 4 bases; junction bases not matched to a gene: 13. Germline CDR1 and CDR2: LNHNV and YYDKDF (reference sequence). This CDR3 is 19 amino acids long. CDR3 in amino acids: CATSSSSLAGGERYNEQFF. In DNA form, the CDR3 reads TGTGCCACCAGCAGTAGCAGCCTAGCGGGGGGGGAGAGGTACAATGAGCAGTTCTTC.

The chain has TRBV7-9 and TRBJ1-2; 8 bases are shared with TRBD1. CDR3 length equals 13 residues. V shed 5 bases and J 5 bases; nucleotides not matched to a gene: 4. Per germline, CDR1 SEHNR and CDR2 FQNEAQ (reference sequence). CDR3 nucleotides: TGTGCCAGCAGCCCGACAGGGGTATATGGCTACACCTTC. Its protein product is CASSPTGVYGYTF.

The chain has TRBV4-2 and TRBJ2-2; 7 bases are shared with TRBD2. With 0 bases clipped from V and 7 bases from J, the junction kept 11 bases outside the gene matches. This CDR3 region has 17 residues. Germline V lookup: CDR1 LGHNA, CDR2 YNFKEQ. This chain's CDR3 is CASSQDLWGGLDGELFF. The CDR3 DNA is TGTGCCAGCAGCCAAGATCTCTGGGGAGGGCTGGACGGGGAGCTGTTTTTT.

The gene calls are TRBV28 and TRBJ1-2; D is undetermined. This CDR3 is 14 amino acids long. V was shortened by 2 bases and J by 8 bases, with 15 bases between the two germline ends. Germline values: CDR1 MDHEN, CDR2 SYDVKM. DNA for the CDR3: TGTGCCAGCAGTTTACGAGACGGGTTATTAGGCTACACCTTC. Translation: CASSLRDGLLGYTF.

The rearrangement joins TRBV7-6 to TRBJ1-2, with D possibly being TRBD1 (6 bases). The CDR3 is 17 residues long. Between the trimmed V and J ends, which lost 5 bases and 0 bases, there was a span of 19 bases. Germline CDR1 is SGHVS and CDR2 is FNYEAQ. The chain's CDR3 is CASSPWRGGAANYGYTF. CDR3 DNA sequence: TGTGCCAGCAGCCCTTGGCGGGGGGGGGCGGCTAACTATGGCTACACCTTC.

The chain is built from TRBV7-2 and TRBJ1-4; D unresolved. This CDR3 is built from 15 residues. Germline CDR1 is SGHTA and CDR2 is FQGNSA. The V and J ends lost 8 bases and 0 bases respectively, with 13 bases between them. Written as DNA, the CDR3 is TGTGCCAGCGGTCGTTGGGGTGCAACTAATGAAAAACTGTTTTTT. It translates to CASGRWGATNEKLFF.

This chain joins TRBV27 and TRBJ1-2; the D gene is possibly TRBD1 (6 bases). The CDR3 has 13 amino acids. Trimming took off 5 bases at V and 3 bases at J, with 10 bases between the two ends. CDR1 and CDR2 from the germline V gene are MNHEY and SMNVEV (reference sequence). CDR3 coding DNA: TGTGCCAGCAGTACAGGGTCCCACTATGGCTACACCTTC. Its protein is CASSTGSHYGYTF.

This clone was counted a few times. The chain employs TRBV6-5 and TRBJ1-5; perhaps TRBD1 as D (6 bases). Germline-derived CDR1 and CDR2 are MNHEY and SVGAGI. The CDR3 loop spans 15 amino acids. Trimming removed 2 bases at V and 5 bases at J, with 13 bases between. The CDR3 here is CASSYTTGSDQPQHF. CDR3 DNA: TGTGCCAGCAGTTACACAACAGGGTCGGATCAGCCCCAGCATTTT.

The chain carries TRBV7-9 and TRBJ1-2, with D unresolved. The CDR3 has 16 amino acids. Trimming cost V 5 bases and J 1 base, with 17 bases left between them. Germline loops: CDR1 SEHNR, CDR2 FQNEAQ (reference sequence). The CDR3 coding sequence is TGTGCCAGCAGCAAAAGGGCTGAAGAACTTAACTATGGCTACACCTTC. It codes for CASSKRAEELNYGYTF.

The V gene is TRBV6-5, the J gene TRBJ1-5; perhaps TRBD1 as D (6 bases). CDR3 length: 15 residues. Germline CDR1 and CDR2: MNHEY and SVGAGI. Trimming stripped 0 bases from V and 9 bases from J, with 15 bases between. The DNA for the CDR3 is TGTGCCAGCAGTTACTCGAATAGGGGGAAGTCGCCCCAGCATTTT. As protein: CASSYSNRGKSPQHF.